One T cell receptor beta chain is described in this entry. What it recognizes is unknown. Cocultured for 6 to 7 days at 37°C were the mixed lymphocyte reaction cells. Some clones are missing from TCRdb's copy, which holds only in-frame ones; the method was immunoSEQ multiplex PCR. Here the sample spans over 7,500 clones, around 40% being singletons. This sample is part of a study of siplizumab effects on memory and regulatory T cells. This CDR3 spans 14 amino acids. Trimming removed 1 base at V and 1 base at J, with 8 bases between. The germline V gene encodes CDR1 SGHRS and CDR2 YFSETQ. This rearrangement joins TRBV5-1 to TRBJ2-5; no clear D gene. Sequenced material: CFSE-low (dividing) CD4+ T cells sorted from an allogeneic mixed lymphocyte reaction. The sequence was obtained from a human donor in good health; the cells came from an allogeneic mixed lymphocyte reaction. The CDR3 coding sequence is TGCGCCAGCAGCTTGACACGGCTCCAAGAGACCCAGTACTTC. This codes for CASSLTRLQETQYF. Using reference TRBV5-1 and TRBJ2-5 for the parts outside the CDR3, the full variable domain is KAGVTQTPRYLIKTRGQQVTLSCSPISGHRSVSWYQQTPGQGLQFLFEYFSETQRNKGNFPGRFSGRQFSNSRSEMNVSTLELGDSALYLCASSLTRLQETQYFGPGTRLLVL.